The 21 T cell receptor beta chains below were found in one sample sequenced in a study of OX40 agonist ivuxolimab in advanced cancers. Data came from immunoSEQ multiplex PCR; TCRdb stores just in-frame clones and leaves some out. In the table there are about 33,000 clones, roughly 80% of which are singletons. The specimen was CD4+ or CD8+ T cells sorted from blood, collected in a trial of the OX40 agonist ivuxolimab. Source of these receptors: an adult with an advanced solid tumor such as melanoma, head and neck, liver or kidney cancer.

The V and J genes are TRBV19 and TRBJ1-6, with D unresolved. Trimming removed 0 bases from V and 6 bases from J, with 12 bases in between. Germline lookup yields CDR1 LNHDA and CDR2 SQIVND (reference sequence). This CDR3 has 16 amino acids. The CDR3 region has the DNA TGTGCCAGTAGTATAGATCCGCCGGGGATTAATTCACCCCTCCACTTT. Protein: CASSIDPPGINSPLHF.

The CDR3 bases are TGTGCCAGCAGTTTCCCCCCCCCGGCCGGGGAGCTGTTTTTT. This translates into CASSFPPPAGELFF. The V gene is TRBV5-6, the J gene TRBJ2-2, with D unresolved. V shed 5 bases and J shed 6 bases, with 14 bases lying between them. Germline V CDR1 and CDR2: SGHDT, YYEEEE. This CDR3 has 14 amino acids.

The genes are TRBV7-2 and TRBJ1-5; no clear D. The CDR3 contains 15 residues. Germline CDR1 and CDR2: SGHTA and FQGNSA. V was shortened by 5 bases and J by 0 bases, with 11 bases between the two germline ends. The CDR3 nucleotides are TGTGCCAGCAGCCCTGGACCTTATAGCAATCAGCCCCAGCATTTT. Translation: CASSPGPYSNQPQHF. Together with reference TRBV7-2 and TRBJ1-5, the CDR3 gives the full variable domain: GAGVSQSPSNKVTEKGKDVELRCDPISGHTALYWYRQSLGQGLEFLIYFQGNSAPDKSGLPSDRFSAERTGGSVSTLTIQRTQQEDSAVYLCASSPGPYSNQPQHFGDGTRLSIL.

V is TRBV5-8 and J is TRBJ1-5; a possible D gene is TRBD1 (5 bases). Per germline, CDR1 SGHTS and CDR2 YDEGEE. This CDR3 comprises 12 residues. Trimming cost V 1 base and J 7 bases, with 6 bases left between them. CDR3 loop: CASSLQGQPQHF. The CDR3 region has the DNA TGTGCCAGCAGCTTGCAGGGACAGCCCCAGCATTTT. The full variable domain, with the rest looked up from reference TRBV5-8 and TRBJ1-5, is EAGVTQSPTHLIKTRGQQATLRCSPISGHTSVYWYQQALGLGLQFLLWYDEGEERNRGNFPPRFSGRQFPNYSSELNVNALELEDSALYLCASSLQGQPQHFGDGTRLSIL.

This clone was seen only a few times. The chain has TRBV11-2 and TRBJ2-1, with a possible D match to TRBD2 (6 bases). This CDR3 has 12 amino acids. Trimming stripped 4 bases from V and 10 bases from J, with 11 bases between. Germline V lookup: CDR1 SGHAT, CDR2 FQNNGV. This CDR3 is CASSYLSGEQFF. The CDR3 DNA reads as TGTGCCAGCAGCTACCTTAGCGGCGAGCAGTTCTTC. Using reference TRBV11-2 and TRBJ2-1 for the parts outside the CDR3, the full variable domain is EAGVAQSPRYKIIEKRQSVAFWCNPISGHATLYWYQQILGQGPKLLIQFQNNGVVDDSQLPKDRFSAERLKGVDSTLKIQPAKLEDSAVYLCASSYLSGEQFFGPGTRLTVL.

V usage is TRBV4-1 and J usage is TRBJ2-3, with 8 bases that match TRBD2. Germline trimming cut 0 bases from V and 6 bases from J; bases unmatched to any gene: 11. Germline loops: CDR1 MGHRA, CDR2 YSYEKL. The CDR3 totals 17 residues. CDR3 residues: CASSQESQRGTVDTQYF. DNA of the CDR3: TGCGCCAGCAGCCAAGAGTCCCAGCGGGGGACGGTGGATACGCAGTATTTT.

This clone was counted a single time. The chain uses TRBV9 and TRBJ1-1, with unresolved D. The CDR3 has 14 residues. Per germline, CDR1 SGDLS and CDR2 YYNGEE. Trimming cost V 0 bases and J 7 bases, with 13 bases left between them. The DNA for the CDR3 is TGTGCCAGCAGCGTAGTTACAGATACCCATGAAGCTTTCTTT. Protein: CASSVVTDTHEAFF.

V and J are TRBV19 and TRBJ1-1; the D gene is possibly TRBD1 (6 bases). V was pared by 10 bases and J by 1 base, with 16 bases between. This CDR3 has 14 residues. Germline values: CDR1 LNHDA, CDR2 SQIVND (reference sequence). In DNA, the CDR3 is TGTGCCACCTCCTGGGGGGGGCCGAACACTGAAGCTTTCTTT. It specifies CATSWGGPNTEAFF.

The table lists this clone with a few counts. V gene TRBV2 combines with J gene TRBJ1-3; D gene ambiguous. The CDR3 consists of 16 residues. Trimming cost V 2 bases and J 0 bases, with 11 bases left between them. Per the germline V gene, CDR1 is SNHLY and CDR2 is FYNNEI. The CDR3 DNA follows: TGTGCCAGCAGTGAATGGTTAGACTACTCTGGAAACACCATATATTTT. It translates to CASSEWLDYSGNTIYF.

The chain joins TRBV7-3 to TRBJ2-3, with 8 nucleotides matching TRBD1. V shed 5 bases, J shed 0 bases, and the junction held 4 bases outside the gene matches. The germline V gene has CDR1 SGHTA and CDR2 FQGTGA. The CDR3 contains 15 residues. This CDR3 is CASSVTGASTDTQYF. The CDR3 nucleotides read TGTGCCAGCAGCGTGACAGGGGCTAGCACAGATACGCAGTATTTT. The full variable domain, its missing parts supplied by reference TRBV7-3 and TRBJ2-3, is GAGVSQTPSNKVTEKGKYVELRCDPISGHTALYWYRQSLGQGPEFLIYFQGTGAADDSGLPNDRFFAVRPEGSVSTLKIQRTERGDSAVYLCASSVTGASTDTQYFGPGTRLTVL.

The rearrangement uses TRBV5-6 and TRBJ1-2; no definite D call. The CDR3 consists of 13 residues. V lost 4 bases and J 4 bases, leaving 11 bases between the germline ends. Germline CDR1 and CDR2: SGHDT and YYEEEE. DNA of the CDR3: TGTGCCAGCAGCCCACCGTATGTCTATGGCTACACCTTC. This encodes CASSPPYVYGYTF.

This chain links TRBV28 with TRBJ2-3; 8 bases are a match to TRBD1. From germline, CDR1 is MDHEN and CDR2 SYDVKM. This CDR3 spans 13 amino acids. V was clipped by 6 bases and J by 6 bases; unmatched bases: 5. The CDR3 DNA follows: TGTGCCAGCAGACTACAGGGGGATGATACGCAGTATTTT. As protein: CASRLQGDDTQYF.

The chain links TRBV12-5 to TRBJ2-2; unclear D gene. The length of the CDR3 is 15 residues. Trimming shortened V by 2 bases and J by 0 bases, and 7 bases separated the two germline ends. The germline V gene has CDR1 LGHNT and CDR2 FRNRAP. CDR3 amino acids: CASGLITSNTGELFF. In nucleotides, the CDR3 is TGTGCTAGTGGTTTGATTACTTCGAACACCGGGGAGCTGTTTTTT. Variable domain in full (rest from reference TRBV12-5 and TRBJ2-2): DARVTQTPRHKVTEMGQEVTMRCQPILGHNTVFWYRQTMMQGLELLAYFRNRAPLDDSGMPKDRFSAEMPDATLATLKIQPSEPRDSAVYFCASGLITSNTGELFFGEGSRLTVL.

This rearrangement joins TRBV6-6 to TRBJ1-2; D remains unclear. This CDR3 region has 14 residues. CDR1 is MNHNY, CDR2 SVGAGI, per germline (reference sequence). The ends were cut back, 7 bases at V and 6 bases at J, with 18 bases in the middle. Here the CDR3 DNA reads TGTGCCAGCACTCCTAACGGGTATCGCAATGGCTACACCTTC. Amino acids: CASTPNGYRNGYTF.

V gene TRBV6-5 combines with J gene TRBJ2-7, with TRBD1 matching over 10 bases. The CDR3 totals 14 residues. The trim removed 6 bases at V and 2 bases at J, leaving 4 bases unmatched. CDR1 MNHEY and CDR2 SVGAGI come from the germline V gene. The CDR3 region has the DNA TGTGCCAGCAGGACCGGGACAGGGGCCTACGAGCAGTACTTC. Translating gives CASRTGTGAYEQYF.

The chain's CDR3 is CASSLGQKLFF. Written as DNA, the CDR3 is TGTGCCAGCAGCTTGGGGCAAAAACTGTTTTTT. J is TRBJ1-4 and V is TRBV5-6; D unresolved. CDR1 SGHDT and CDR2 YYEEEE come from the germline V gene. The length of the CDR3 is 11 residues. With 0 bases removed from V and 9 bases from J, the gap between germline ends came to 3 bases.

The chain recombines TRBV13 with TRBJ2-5; a possible D gene is TRBD1 (6 bases). Between the trimmed V and J ends, which lost 4 bases and 0 bases, there was a span of 9 bases. Germline V gene data show CDR1 as PRHDT and CDR2 as FYEKMQ (reference sequence). CDR3 length: 14 amino acids. Here the CDR3 reads CASSYGQYQETQYF. CDR3 DNA: TGTGCCAGCAGCTACGGACAGTACCAAGAGACCCAGTACTTC.

The chain employs TRBV27 and TRBJ1-2; maybe TRBD1 (5 bases). This CDR3 region has 16 residues. Germline CDR1 MNHEY, CDR2 SMNVEV (reference sequence). Trimming took off 0 bases at V and 4 bases at J, with 15 bases between the two ends. The CDR3 region is CASSLSGAGLVYGYTF. The CDR3 region has the DNA TGTGCCAGCAGTTTATCGGGCGCAGGGTTGGTCTATGGCTACACCTTC.

The rearrangement links TRBV9 to TRBJ2-1, with D maybe TRBD1 (6 bases). Germline CDR1 SGDLS, CDR2 YYNGEE. The CDR3 is 13 amino acids. Deletions cut 0 bases from V and 8 bases from J, with 9 bases between. The DNA for the CDR3 is TGTGCCAGCAGCGTAGGCAGGGGCGATGAGCAGTTCTTC. It specifies CASSVGRGDEQFF.

The V call is TRBV4-3, the J call TRBJ1-6, with 10 positions matching TRBD1. The germline CDR1 and CDR2 sequences are LGHNA and YSLEER. Trimming took 2 bases from V and 7 from J; bases not matched to a gene: 2. The CDR3 is made up of 15 amino acids. This CDR3 reads CASSQTTGGNSPLHF. CDR3 DNA: TGCGCCAGCAGCCAAACGACAGGGGGCAATTCACCCCTCCACTTT.

The CDR3 sequence is CATSGGALDEQFF. CDR3 DNA: TGTGCCACCAGCGGGGGGGCCTTGGATGAGCAGTTCTTC. The chain carries TRBV15 and TRBJ2-1; D possibly corresponds to TRBD2 (7 bases). V lost 5 bases and J lost 8, with 13 bases in between. Germline V gene lookup returns CDR1 LNHNV and CDR2 YYDKDF (reference sequence). CDR3 length equals 13 residues. The whole variable domain, remainder taken from reference TRBV15 and TRBJ2-1, is DAMVIQNPRYQVTQFGKPVTLSCSQTLNHNVMYWYQQKSSQAPKLLFHYYDKDFNNEADTPDNFQSRRPNTSFCFLDIRSPGLGDTAMYLCATSGGALDEQFFGPGTRLTVL.